This T cell receptor (beta chain) emerged from a study of OX40 agonist ivuxolimab in advanced cancers. This CDR3 is built from 15 residues. Germline CDR1 reads GTSNPN; CDR2 reads SVGIG (reference sequence). Trimming pared 2 bases from V and 4 bases from J, leaving 15 bases between. Concerning this clone itself: Its target is unknown.

Overall study findings and caveats: The work left the antigen specificity of expanded peripheral T cells undetermined.

Profiling relied on immunoSEQ multiplex PCR, and the TCRdb table lists in-frame clones only, not all of them. The table has tens of thousands of clones, 84% seen once. The genes are TRBV30 and TRBJ1-5; D is unresolved. The TCR originated in an adult with an advanced solid tumor such as melanoma, head and neck, liver or kidney cancer. The source material was CD4+ or CD8+ T cells sorted from blood, sampled in a trial of the OX40 agonist ivuxolimab. CDR3 DNA sequence: TGTGCCTGGAGTCTCCGACGGTGGGAGAATCAGCCCCAGCATTTT. Amino acids: CAWSLRRWENQPQHF.